This T cell receptor beta chain is drawn from a study of cytomegalovirus exposure and HLA in healthy donors. PCR amplification relied on 60 Vbeta primers (plus 13 Jbeta primers). Sequenced by immunoSEQ multiplex PCR; TCRdb stores in-frame clones only, minus some. The sample lists 100,000 to 150,000 clones, less than 75% seen once, with approximately 2% in the top ten. Note on this clone: One end of the junction does not line up with germline, which may come from a read error.

Donors were ostensibly healthy at sampling, although undocumented immune exposures were probable. The germline gives CDR1 SSHAT, CDR2 FNYEAQ (reference sequence). The CDR3 runs to 15 residues. Sample: PBMCs. The gene calls are TRBV7-7 and TRBJ2-7; 7 bases map to TRBD2. This clonotype was obtained from a woman in her 40s in good health and CMV-seropositive. CDR3 sequence reads: CASSLGLAVQEEQYF. The CDR3 nucleotides read TGTGCTAGCAGCTTAGGTCTAGCGGTACAGGAAGAGCAGTACTTC.